The rows below give T cell receptor beta chains drawn from one sample of a study of T-cell reconstitution after alpha-beta-depleted transplantation in children. One entry per CDR3 protein, called by TCRdb with MiXCR from the PCR reads. The data show about 32,000 distinct CDR3 sequences, more than 6% seen once. Sequenced here: peripheral blood, sampled 60 days after TCRalphabeta/CD19-depleted stem cell transplant. The receptors here all came from a child less than two years old who had a stem cell transplant for acute myeloid leukemia, so the T cells may come from the graft donor. CDR3s include the opening cysteine and the closing phenylalanine or tryptophan. Fields, in order: V gene, D gene, clone size, J gene, CDR3 DNA, CDR3 protein. D genes are given only for firm matches. Size is stated for part of the rows, as once, few or many counts, or as a class when the clone is expanded.

>TRBV7-6|TRBD2|.|TRBJ2-1
TGTGCCAGCAGCTCGCGGGCAGCCGTCGGGACTAGCGTTACGAATGAGCAGTTCTTC
CASSSRAAVGTSVTNEQFF
>TRBV29-1|.|many|TRBJ1-3
TGCAGCGTTGACCAAGGAGGAAACACCATATATTTT
CSVDQGGNTIYF
>TRBV4-3|TRBD2|many|TRBJ2-1
TGCGCCAGCAGCCCGACTAGCGGGGGGTGGAATGAGCAGTTCTTC
CASSPTSGGWNEQFF
>TRBV19|TRBD1|many|TRBJ2-4
TGTGCCAGTAGTACGCCGACAGGGAGTCATAACGTTCAGTACTTC
CASSTPTGSHNVQYF
>TRBV23-1|.|.|TRBJ2-1
TGCGCCAGCAGAATGAGGAACAATGAGCAGTTCTTC
CASRMRNNEQFF
>TRBV7-9|.|many|TRBJ2-3
TGTGCCAGCAGCCCAGATACGCAGTATTTT
CASSPDTQYF
>TRBV6-5|.|many|TRBJ2-2
TGTGCCAGCAGTTTAGCCGGACTACCCGGGGAGCTGTTTTTT
CASSLAGLPGELFF
>TRBV7-9|.|many|TRBJ1-2
TGTGCCAGCGGAGACTATGGCTACACCTTC
CASGDYGYTF
>TRBV5-6|TRBD1|.|TRBJ2-7
TGTGCCAGCAGCCCGGACAGGGAGAGGGAGCAGTACTTC
CASSPDREREQYF
>TRBV4-1|.|many|TRBJ1-4
TGCGCCAGCAGCCAAGGAAGTAGTGGCAGGCGGAAACTGTTTTTT
CASSQGSSGRRKLFF
>TRBV7-2|.|many|TRBJ1-2
TGTGCCAGCGTCCCGCCGGCTGAAAGGGGGTATGGCTACACCTTC
CASVPPAERGYGYTF
>TRBV12-3/TRBV12-4|TRBD2|.|TRBJ2-7
TGTGCCAGCAGAAAACTAGCGGGAGAGGAGCAGTACTTC
CASRKLAGEEQYF
>TRBV6-1|.|many|TRBJ2-2
TGTGCCAGCAGCCAGGAGGCCCCCGGGGAGCTGTTTTTT
CASSQEAPGELFF
>TRBV5-6|.|many|TRBJ2-7
TGTGCCAGCAGCTCTTCTGGCAGGGGTAAATACGAGCAGTACTTC
CASSSSGRGKYEQYF
>TRBV4-1|TRBD1|many|TRBJ1-6
TGCGCCAGCAGCCGTCCAGGGGGCATTTCACCCCTCCACTTT
CASSRPGGISPLHF
>TRBV20-1|.|many|TRBJ1-5
TGCAGTGCCCCAATACCGGGGGTTTGGAATCAGCCCCAGCATTTT
CSAPIPGVWNQPQHF
>TRBV9|TRBD2|many|TRBJ2-2
TGTGCCAGCAGCCCCCCTAGCGGGGCGAACACCGGGGAGCTGTTTTTT
CASSPPSGANTGELFF
>TRBV15|TRBD1|many|TRBJ2-7
TGTGCCACCAGCAGAGATCGAGGGACAGCTACTTCGGCTAAGATTTACGAGCAGTACTTC
CATSRDRGTATSAKIYEQYF
>TRBV25-1|.|many|TRBJ2-3
TGTGCCAGCAGTGAGTCGGGCCAAGATACGCAGTATTTT
CASSESGQDTQYF
>TRBV7-9|TRBD1|many|TRBJ2-6
TGTGCCAGCAGCGCCCCGACAGGGTCTGGGGCCAACGTCCTGACTTTC
CASSAPTGSGANVLTF
>TRBV11-3|TRBD2|many|TRBJ2-1
TGTGCCAGCAGCTTAGACCTAGCGGGGGCTTCTTACAATGAGCAGTTCTTC
CASSLDLAGASYNEQFF
>TRBV20-1|TRBD1|many|TRBJ2-4
TGCAGTGCTAGAGATGTTGAAGGGGGCCCCAAAAACATTCAGTACTTC
CSARDVEGGPKNIQYF
>TRBV27|TRBD2|many|TRBJ2-2
TGTGCCAGCACCGCCTCGGGCGGGAGAATCTACACCGGGGAGCTGTTTTTT
CASTASGGRIYTGELFF
>TRBV6-5|TRBD1|many|TRBJ2-7
TGTGCCAGCAGTCTCGGGGGGACAGGGGGTTCCTACGAGCAGTACTTC
CASSLGGTGGSYEQYF
>TRBV10-2|.|many|TRBJ1-5
TGCGCCAGCAGTGAGTCTAATCAGCCCCAGCATTTT
CASSESNQPQHF
>TRBV29-1|TRBD2|many|TRBJ2-3
TGCAGCGTTGAAGATAGGCTAGCGGGGCGCACAGATACGCAGTATTTT
CSVEDRLAGRTDTQYF
>TRBV28|.|many|TRBJ2-5
TGTGCCAGCAGTTTAGATTCCAAAGGGGAGACCCAGTACTTC
CASSLDSKGETQYF
>TRBV5-1|.|many|TRBJ1-1
TGCGCCAGCATGGAGACAGGGAACACTGAAGCTTTCTTT
CASMETGNTEAFF
>TRBV6-1|.|many|TRBJ1-5
TGTGCCAGCAGTCCCCCCGGAGTTAATCAGCCCCAGCATTTT
CASSPPGVNQPQHF
>TRBV3-1|.|many|TRBJ2-2
TGTGCCAGCAGCCAAGGAGCCGGGGAGCTGTTTTTT
CASSQGAGELFF
>TRBV12-3/TRBV12-4|.|many|TRBJ2-3
TGTGCCAGCAGTTTGACAGTCCTAGCAAGCACAGATACGCAGTATTTT
CASSLTVLASTDTQYF
>TRBV4-1|TRBD2|many|TRBJ2-3
TGCGCCAGCAGCCAAGACTCGTGGGGCCCCTATTGGCGGGGGGACACAGATACGCAGTATTTT
CASSQDSWGPYWRGDTDTQYF
>TRBV4-3|.|many|TRBJ2-7
TGCGCCAGCAGCCAAGTTAGGACGGGGTTCTACGAGCAGTACTTC
CASSQVRTGFYEQYF
>TRBV6-5|TRBD1|many|TRBJ2-7
TGTGCCAGCAGTTGGGACAGGGCAGGCTACGAGCAGTACTTC
CASSWDRAGYEQYF
>TRBV4-3|.|many|TRBJ2-5
TGCGCCAGCAGCCAAGATGAAAGGGATCAAGAGACCCAGTACTTC
CASSQDERDQETQYF
>TRBV12-3/TRBV12-4|TRBD1|many|TRBJ2-7
TGTGCCAGCAGTCCAAGGGGACAGGGCCGCTACGAGCAGTACTTC
CASSPRGQGRYEQYF
>TRBV12-5|.|many|TRBJ2-1
TGTGCTAGTGGTTTGTCGGGGTACAATGAGCAGTTCTTC
CASGLSGYNEQFF
>TRBV9|.|medium-sized|TRBJ2-7
TGTGCCAGCAGCGTCTCTGAGGGGGTACTCTACGAGCAGTACTTC
CASSVSEGVLYEQYF
>TRBV28|.|medium-sized|TRBJ2-5
TGTGCCAGCAGCCGACAAGAGACCCAGTACTTC
CASSRQETQYF
>TRBV29-1|.|many|TRBJ1-2
TGCAGCGTCGACGACATGGGCTATGGCTACACCTTC
CSVDDMGYGYTF
>TRBV5-4|.|.|TRBJ2-1
TGTGCCAGCAGCTGGCCGCCTCTACCGGGGCATAATTACAATGAGCAGTTCTTC
CASSWPPLPGHNYNEQFF
>TRBV10-3|.|many|TRBJ2-1
TGTGCCATCAGAGTGTCGATTTACAATGAGCAGTTCTTC
CAIRVSIYNEQFF
>TRBV6-5|.|many|TRBJ1-5
TGTGCCAGCAGTTACTCGATGGGCGGCAATCAGCCCCAGCATTTT
CASSYSMGGNQPQHF
>TRBV7-8|.|many|TRBJ1-4
TGTGCCAGCGCCGGAGGAGCGCTGTTTTTT
CASAGGALFF
>TRBV2|TRBD1|many|TRBJ1-4
TGTGCCAGCAGTGGACAGGGAGTTAATGAAAAACTGTTTTTT
CASSGQGVNEKLFF
>TRBV19|.|.|TRBJ2-7
TGTGCCAGTAGTATAGGCCGGGGCTACGAGCAGTACTTC
CASSIGRGYEQYF
>TRBV3-1|.|many|TRBJ1-2
TGTGCCAGCTTTGGGGTCGGGGATGGCTACACCTTC
CASFGVGDGYTF
>TRBV4-3|TRBD2|few|TRBJ2-3
TGCGCCAGCAGCCAAGTTGGGGGGGGCACAGATACGCAGTATTTT
CASSQVGGGTDTQYF